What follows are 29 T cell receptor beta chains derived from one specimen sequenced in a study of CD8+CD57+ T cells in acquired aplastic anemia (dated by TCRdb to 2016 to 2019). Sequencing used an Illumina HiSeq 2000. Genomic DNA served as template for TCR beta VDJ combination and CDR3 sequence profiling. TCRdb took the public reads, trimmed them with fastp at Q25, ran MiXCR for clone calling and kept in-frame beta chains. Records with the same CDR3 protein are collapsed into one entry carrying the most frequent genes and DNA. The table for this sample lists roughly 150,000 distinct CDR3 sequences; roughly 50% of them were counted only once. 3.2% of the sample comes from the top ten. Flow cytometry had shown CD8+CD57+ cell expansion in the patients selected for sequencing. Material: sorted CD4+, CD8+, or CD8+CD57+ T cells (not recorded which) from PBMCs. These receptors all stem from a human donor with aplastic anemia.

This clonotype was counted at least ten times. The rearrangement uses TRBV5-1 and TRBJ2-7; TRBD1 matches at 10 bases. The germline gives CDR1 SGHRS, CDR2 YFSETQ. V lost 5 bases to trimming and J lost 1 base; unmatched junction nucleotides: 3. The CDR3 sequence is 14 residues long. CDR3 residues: CASSPGQGSYEQYV. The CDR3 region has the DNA TGCGCCAGCAGTCCGGGACAGGGGTCCTACGAGCAGTACGTC.

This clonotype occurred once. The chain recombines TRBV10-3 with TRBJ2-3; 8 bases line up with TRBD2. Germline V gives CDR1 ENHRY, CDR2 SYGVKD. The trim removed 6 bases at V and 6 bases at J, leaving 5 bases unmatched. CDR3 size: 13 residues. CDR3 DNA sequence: TGTGCCATCAGCTCGGGGGGGGGGGATACGCAGTATTTT. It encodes CAISSGGGDTQYF.

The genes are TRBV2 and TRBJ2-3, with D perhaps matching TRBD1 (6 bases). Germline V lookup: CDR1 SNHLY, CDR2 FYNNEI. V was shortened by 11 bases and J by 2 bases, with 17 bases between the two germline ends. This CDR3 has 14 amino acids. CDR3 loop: CACQDSQLTDTQYF. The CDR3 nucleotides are TGTGCCTGCCAGGACAGCCAGCTCACAGATACGCAGTATTTT.

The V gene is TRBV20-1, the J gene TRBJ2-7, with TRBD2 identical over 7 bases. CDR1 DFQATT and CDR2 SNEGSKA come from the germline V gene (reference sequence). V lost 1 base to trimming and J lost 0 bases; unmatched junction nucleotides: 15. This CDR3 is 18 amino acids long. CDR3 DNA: TGCAGTGCTAGAGCCTTACCCCTGACTAGCCCAATCTCCTACGAGCAGTACTTC. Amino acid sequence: CSARALPLTSPISYEQYF.

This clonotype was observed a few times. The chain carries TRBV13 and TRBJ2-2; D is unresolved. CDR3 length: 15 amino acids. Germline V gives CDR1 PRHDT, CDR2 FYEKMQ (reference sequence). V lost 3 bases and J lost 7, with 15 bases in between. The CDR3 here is CASSFSNSLHGELFF. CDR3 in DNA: TGTGCCAGCAGCTTCTCCAACAGTTTACACGGGGAGCTGTTTTTT.

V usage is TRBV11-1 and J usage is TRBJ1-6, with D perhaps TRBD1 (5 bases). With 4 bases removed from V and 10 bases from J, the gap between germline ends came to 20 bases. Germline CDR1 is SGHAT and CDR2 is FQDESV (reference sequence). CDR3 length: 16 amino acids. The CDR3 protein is CASSSPGRQTSSPLHF. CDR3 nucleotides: TGTGCCAGCAGCTCCCCCGGGAGACAGACCTCCTCACCCCTCCACTTT.

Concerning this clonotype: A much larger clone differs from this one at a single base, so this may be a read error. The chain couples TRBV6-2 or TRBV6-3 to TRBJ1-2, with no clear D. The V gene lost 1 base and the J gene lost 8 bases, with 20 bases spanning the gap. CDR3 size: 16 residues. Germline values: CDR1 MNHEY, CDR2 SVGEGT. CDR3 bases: TGTGCCAGCAGTTACTTGCTCGCCAGTGAGGATAGAGGCTACACCTTC. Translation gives CASSYLLASEDRGYTF.

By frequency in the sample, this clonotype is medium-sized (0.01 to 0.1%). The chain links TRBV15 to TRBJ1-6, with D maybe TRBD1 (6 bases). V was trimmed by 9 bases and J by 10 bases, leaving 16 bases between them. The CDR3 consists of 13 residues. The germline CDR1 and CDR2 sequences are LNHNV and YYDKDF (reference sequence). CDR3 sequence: CATSTLGGSPLHF. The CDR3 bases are TGTGCCACTAGTACGCTAGGGGGATCACCCCTCCACTTT. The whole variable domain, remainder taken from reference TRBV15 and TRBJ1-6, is DAMVIQNPRYQVTQFGKPVTLSCSQTLNHNVMYWYQQKSSQAPKLLFHYYDKDFNNEADTPDNFQSRRPNTSFCFLDIRSPGLGDTAMYLCATSTLGGSPLHFGNGTRLTVT.

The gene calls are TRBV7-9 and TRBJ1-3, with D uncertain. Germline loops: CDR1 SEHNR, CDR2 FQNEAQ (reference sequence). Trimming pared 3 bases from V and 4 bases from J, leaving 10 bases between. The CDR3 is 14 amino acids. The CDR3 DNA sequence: TGTGCCAGCAGCTTTGACAAGGGAGGAAACACCATATATTTT. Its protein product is CASSFDKGGNTIYF.

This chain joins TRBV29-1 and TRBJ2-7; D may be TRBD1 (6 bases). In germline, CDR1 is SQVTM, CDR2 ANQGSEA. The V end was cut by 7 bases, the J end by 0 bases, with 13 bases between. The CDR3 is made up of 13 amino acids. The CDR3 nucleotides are TGCAGCGCGCTCCCGGACAGCTCCTACGAGCAGTACTTC. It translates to CSALPDSSYEQYF.

The CDR3, as DNA: TGCGCCAGCAGCCAAAGCGAGAGGACAGGGGATGGCTACACCTTC. It translates to CASSQSERTGDGYTF. J is TRBJ1-2 and V is TRBV10-1; 9 positions agree with TRBD1. Germline CDR1 is WNHNN and CDR2 is SYGVQD (reference sequence). V gave up 6 bases and J gave up 6 bases; unmatched junction bases: 11. There are 15 residues in the CDR3.

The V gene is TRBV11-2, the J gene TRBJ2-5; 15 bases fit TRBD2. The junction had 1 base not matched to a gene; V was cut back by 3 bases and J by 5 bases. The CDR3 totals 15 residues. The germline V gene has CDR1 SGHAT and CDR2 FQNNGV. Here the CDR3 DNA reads TGTGCCAGCAGCTTGGGGACTAGCGGGGGGGAGACCCAGTACTTC. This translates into CASSLGTSGGETQYF.

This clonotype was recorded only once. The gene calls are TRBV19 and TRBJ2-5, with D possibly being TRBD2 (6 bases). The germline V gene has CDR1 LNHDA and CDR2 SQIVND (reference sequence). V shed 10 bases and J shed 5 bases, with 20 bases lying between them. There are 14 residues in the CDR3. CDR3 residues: CATSITGGSETQYF. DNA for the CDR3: TGTGCCACCAGTATAACCGGGGGAAGTGAGACCCAGTACTTC. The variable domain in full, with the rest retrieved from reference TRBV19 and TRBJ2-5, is DGGITQSPKYLFRKEGQNVTLSCEQNLNHDAMYWYRQDPGQGLRLIYYSQIVNDFQKGDIAEGYSVSREKKESFPLTVTSAQKNPTAFYLCATSITGGSETQYFGPGTRLLVL.

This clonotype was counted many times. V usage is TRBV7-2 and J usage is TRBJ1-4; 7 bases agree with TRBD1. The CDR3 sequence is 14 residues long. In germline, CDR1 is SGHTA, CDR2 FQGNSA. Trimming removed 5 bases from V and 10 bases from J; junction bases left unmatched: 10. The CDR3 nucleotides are TGTGCCAGCAGCCCCCGGGAAGGGGGCCTAAAACTGTTTTTT. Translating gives CASSPREGGLKLFF.

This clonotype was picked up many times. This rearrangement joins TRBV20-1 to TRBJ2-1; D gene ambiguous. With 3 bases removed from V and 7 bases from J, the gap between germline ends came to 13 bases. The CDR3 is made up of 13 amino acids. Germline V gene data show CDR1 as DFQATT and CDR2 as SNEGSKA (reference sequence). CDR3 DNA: TGCAGTGCTAGTCGCCCCGAAGGAAATGAGCAGTTCTTC. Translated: CSASRPEGNEQFF.

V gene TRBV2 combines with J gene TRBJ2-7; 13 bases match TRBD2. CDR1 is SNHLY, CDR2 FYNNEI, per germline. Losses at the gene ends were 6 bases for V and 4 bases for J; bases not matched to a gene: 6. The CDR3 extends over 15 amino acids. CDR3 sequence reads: CASSHRLAGGYEQYV. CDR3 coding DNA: TGTGCCAGCAGCCACCGACTAGCGGGGGGATACGAGCAGTACGTC.

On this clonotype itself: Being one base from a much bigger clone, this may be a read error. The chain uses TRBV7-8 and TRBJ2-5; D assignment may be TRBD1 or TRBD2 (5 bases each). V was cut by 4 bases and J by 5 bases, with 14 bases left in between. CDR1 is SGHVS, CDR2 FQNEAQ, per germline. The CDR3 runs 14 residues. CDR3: CASSSVGGAETQYF. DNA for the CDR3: TGTGCCAGCAGCTCAGTTGGGGGAGCGGAGACCCAGTACTTC. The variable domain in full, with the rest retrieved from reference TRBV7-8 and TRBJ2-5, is GAGVSQSPRYKVAKRGQDVALRCDPISGHVSLFWYQQALGQGPEFLTYFQNEAQLDKSGLPSDRFFAERPEGSVSTLKIQRTQQEDSAVYLCASSSVGGAETQYFGPGTRLLVL.

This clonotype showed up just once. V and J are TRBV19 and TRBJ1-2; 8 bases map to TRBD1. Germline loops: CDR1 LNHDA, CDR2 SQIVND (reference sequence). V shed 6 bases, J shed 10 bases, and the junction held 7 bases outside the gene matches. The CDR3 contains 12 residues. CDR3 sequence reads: CASSVDRDLYTF. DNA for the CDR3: TGTGCCAGTAGCGTGGACAGGGACCTCTACACCTTC.

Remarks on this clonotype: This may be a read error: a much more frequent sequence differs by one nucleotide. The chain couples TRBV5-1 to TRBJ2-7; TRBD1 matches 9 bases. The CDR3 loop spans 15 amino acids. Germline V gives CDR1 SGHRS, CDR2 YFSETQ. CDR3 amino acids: CASSLGDRAVNEQCF. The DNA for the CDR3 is TGCGCCAGCAGCTTGGGGGACAGGGCGGTTAACGAGCAGTGCTTC.

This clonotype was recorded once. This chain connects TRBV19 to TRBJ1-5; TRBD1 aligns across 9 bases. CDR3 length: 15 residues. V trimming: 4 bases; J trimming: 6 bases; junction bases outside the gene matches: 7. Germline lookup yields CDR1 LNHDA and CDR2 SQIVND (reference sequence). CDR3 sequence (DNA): TGTGCCAGTAGTAAACCGGGACAGGGTGGTCAGCCCCAGCATTTT. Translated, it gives CASSKPGQGGQPQHF.

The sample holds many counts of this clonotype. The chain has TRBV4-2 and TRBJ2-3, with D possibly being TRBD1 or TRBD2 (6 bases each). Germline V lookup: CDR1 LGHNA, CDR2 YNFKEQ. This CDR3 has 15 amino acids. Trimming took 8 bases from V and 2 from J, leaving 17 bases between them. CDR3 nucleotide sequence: TGTGCCAGCCAAGGAAGGGGGGCGGACACAGATACGCAGTATTTT. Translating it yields CASQGRGADTDTQYF.

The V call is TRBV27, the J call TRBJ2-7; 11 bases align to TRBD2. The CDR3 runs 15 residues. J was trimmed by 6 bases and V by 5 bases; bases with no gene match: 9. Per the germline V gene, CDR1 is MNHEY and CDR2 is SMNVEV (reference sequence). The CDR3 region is CASSRSGRAGGEQYF. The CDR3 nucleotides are TGTGCCAGCAGTCGTAGCGGGAGGGCCGGTGGCGAGCAGTACTTC.

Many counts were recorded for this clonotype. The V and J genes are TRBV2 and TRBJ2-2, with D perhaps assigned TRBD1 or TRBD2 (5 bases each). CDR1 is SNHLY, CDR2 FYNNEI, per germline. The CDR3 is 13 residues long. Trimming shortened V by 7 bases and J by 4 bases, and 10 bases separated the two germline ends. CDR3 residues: CASTPRGTGELFF. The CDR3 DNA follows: TGTGCCAGCACTCCGAGGGGCACCGGGGAGCTGTTTTTT. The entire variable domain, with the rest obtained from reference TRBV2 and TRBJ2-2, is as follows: EPEVTQTPSHQVTQMGQEVILRCVPISNHLYFYWYRQILGQKVEFLVSFYNNEISEKSEIFDDQFSVERPDGSNFTLKIRSTKLEDSAMYFCASTPRGTGELFFGEGSRLTVL.

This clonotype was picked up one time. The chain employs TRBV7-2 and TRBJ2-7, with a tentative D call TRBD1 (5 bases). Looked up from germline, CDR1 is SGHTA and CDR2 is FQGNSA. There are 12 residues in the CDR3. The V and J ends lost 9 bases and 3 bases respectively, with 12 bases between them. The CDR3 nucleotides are TGTGCCAGTAGCACAGGCATCTACGAGCAGTACTTC. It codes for CASSTGIYEQYF.

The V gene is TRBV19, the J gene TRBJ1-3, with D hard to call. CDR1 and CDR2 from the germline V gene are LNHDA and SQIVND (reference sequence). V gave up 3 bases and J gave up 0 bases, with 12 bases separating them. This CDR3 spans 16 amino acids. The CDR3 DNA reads TGTGCCAGTAGTATCGGAATGCCCACCTCTGGAAACACCATATATTTT. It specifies CASSIGMPTSGNTIYF.

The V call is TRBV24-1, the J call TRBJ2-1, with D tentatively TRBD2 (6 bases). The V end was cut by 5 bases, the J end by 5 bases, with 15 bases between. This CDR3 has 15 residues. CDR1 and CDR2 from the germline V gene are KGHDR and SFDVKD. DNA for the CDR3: TGTGCCACCAGTGGGGGGACTGGGCTTGACAATGAGCAGTTCTTC. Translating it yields CATSGGTGLDNEQFF.

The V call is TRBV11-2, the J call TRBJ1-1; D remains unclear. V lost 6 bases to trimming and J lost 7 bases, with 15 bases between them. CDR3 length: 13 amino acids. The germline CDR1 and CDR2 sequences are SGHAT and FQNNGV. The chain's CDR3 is CASRRLTAGEAFF. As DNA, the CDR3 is TGTGCCAGCAGACGGTTGACGGCGGGTGAAGCTTTCTTT.

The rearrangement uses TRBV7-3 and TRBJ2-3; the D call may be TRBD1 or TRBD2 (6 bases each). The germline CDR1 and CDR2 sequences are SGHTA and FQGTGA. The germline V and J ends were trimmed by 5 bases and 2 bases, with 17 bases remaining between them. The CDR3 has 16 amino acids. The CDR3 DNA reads TGTGCCAGCAGCCCCTTGGGGGGACAAGTCACAGATACGCAGTATTTT. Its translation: CASSPLGGQVTDTQYF.

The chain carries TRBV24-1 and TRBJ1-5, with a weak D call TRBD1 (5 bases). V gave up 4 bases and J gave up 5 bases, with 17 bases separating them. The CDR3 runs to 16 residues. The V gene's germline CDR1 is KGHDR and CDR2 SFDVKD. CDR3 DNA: TGTGCCACCAGTGACCCGGGCAGGGAGTTCGATCAGCCCCAGCATTTT. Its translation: CATSDPGREFDQPQHF.